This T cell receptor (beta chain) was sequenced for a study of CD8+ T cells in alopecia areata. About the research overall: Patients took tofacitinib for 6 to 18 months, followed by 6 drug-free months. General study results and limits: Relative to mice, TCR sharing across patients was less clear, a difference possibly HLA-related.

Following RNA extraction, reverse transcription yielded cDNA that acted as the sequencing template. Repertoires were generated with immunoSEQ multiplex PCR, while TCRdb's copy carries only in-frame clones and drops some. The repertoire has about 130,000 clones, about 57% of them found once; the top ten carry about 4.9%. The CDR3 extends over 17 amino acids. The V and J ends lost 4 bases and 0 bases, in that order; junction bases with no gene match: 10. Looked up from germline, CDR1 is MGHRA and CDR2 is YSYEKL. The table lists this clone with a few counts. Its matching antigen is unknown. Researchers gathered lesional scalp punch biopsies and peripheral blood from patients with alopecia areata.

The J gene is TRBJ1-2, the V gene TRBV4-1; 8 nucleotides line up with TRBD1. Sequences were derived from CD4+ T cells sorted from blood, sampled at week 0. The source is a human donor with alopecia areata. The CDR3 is CASSPTGQGRANYGYTF. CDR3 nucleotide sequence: TGCGCCAGCAGCCCAACTGGACAGGGAAGGGCTAACTATGGCTACACCTTC.